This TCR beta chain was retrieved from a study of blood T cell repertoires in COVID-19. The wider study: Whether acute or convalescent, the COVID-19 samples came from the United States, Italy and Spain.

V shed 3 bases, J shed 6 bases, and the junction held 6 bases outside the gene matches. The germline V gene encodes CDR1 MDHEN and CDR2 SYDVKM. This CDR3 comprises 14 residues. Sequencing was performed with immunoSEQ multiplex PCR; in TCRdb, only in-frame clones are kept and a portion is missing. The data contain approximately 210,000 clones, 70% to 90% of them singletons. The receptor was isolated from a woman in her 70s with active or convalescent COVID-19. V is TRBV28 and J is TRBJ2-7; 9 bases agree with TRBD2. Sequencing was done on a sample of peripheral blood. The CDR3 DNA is TGTGCCAGCAGTTTTGCGGGAGGGCCAGGCGAGCAGTACTTC. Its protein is CASSFAGGPGEQYF.